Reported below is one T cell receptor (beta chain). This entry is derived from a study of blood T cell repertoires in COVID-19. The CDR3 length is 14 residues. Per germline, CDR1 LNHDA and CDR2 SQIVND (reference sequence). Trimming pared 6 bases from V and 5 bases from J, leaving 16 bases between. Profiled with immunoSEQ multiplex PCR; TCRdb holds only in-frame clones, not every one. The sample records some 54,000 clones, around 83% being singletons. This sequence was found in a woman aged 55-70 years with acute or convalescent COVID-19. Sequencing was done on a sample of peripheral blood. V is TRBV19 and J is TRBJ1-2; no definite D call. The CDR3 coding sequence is TGTGCCAGTAGCATTCCCCCCGGAGAGTATGGCTACACCTTC. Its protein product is CASSIPPGEYGYTF.